The source of this TCR beta chain is a study of T cell repertoires in cytomegalovirus infection (dated by TCRdb to 2018 to 2020). Background on the whole study: Because public TCR beta signatures pointed to carriage of CMV infection together with the matching HLA type, the HLA type of each donor mattered for the analysis. Beyond this particular receptor, the publication reports: In both this cohort and an independent cohort of 300 to 450 donors, the cumulative frequency of public TCR beta family members distinguished carriers of CMV infection plus the relevant HLA type. The ex vivo response was dominated by HLA-C-restricted CMV-specific TCR beta clonotypes, which also provided the single most frequent clonotype in two of eight donors.

As concerns this clonotype: Its target antigen remains unknown. No much larger clonotype is one base removed from it; base qualities were not supplied.

Sequencing instrument: Illumina HiSeq 1500. TCRdb handled the public reads itself, with Q25 trimming in fastp and clone calling in MiXCR, and kept productive beta chains. Every CDR3 protein is listed once, alongside the most common genes and DNA of its rows. Here the sample has nearly 450,000 distinct CDR3 sequences; approximately 32% occur a single time. The leading ten clones occupy roughly 15% of the sample. V is shortened by 1 base, J by 4 bases, and the region joining them spans 8 bases. There are 14 amino acids in the CDR3, from cysteine to phenylalanine inclusive. Only the CDR3 DNA is retained, 42 bases long and in frame from the first base. The germline V gene supplies CDR1 MGHRA and CDR2 YSYEKL.

The chain joins TRBV4-1 to TRBJ1-5, with no confidently assigned D gene. This receptor was obtained from a human donor in good health (CMV status not recorded). Some clones in this sample may be carry-over from other donors' samples. The sample consisted of PBMCs. The nucleotides read TGCGCCAGCAGCCAAGTATACGGTAATCAGCCCCAGCATTTT. Translated, this gives CASSQVYGNQPQHF.